The subject of this entry is one T cell receptor (beta chain). Its cognate antigen is unknown. The entry originates in a study of CD8 T cells in ankylosing spondylitis. Study observations and caveats: There was a TCR beta motif, made of 7 or 8 highly homologous variants, that appeared characteristic of ankylosing spondylitis blood. Researchers reportedly found disease-linked clones significantly enriched in matched ankylosing spondylitis synovial fluid.

Each CDR3 protein gets one entry after TCRdb re-called the 5' RACE reads with MiXCR. The repertoire consists of over 400,000 distinct CDR3 sequences, with approximately 26% occurring once and the leading ten covering roughly 0.9%. The V segment lost 1 base and the J segment 2 bases; nucleotides outside the gene matches: 4. The CDR3 has 16 residues. Germline CDR1 is DFQATT and CDR2 is SNEGSKA (reference sequence). The sequenced material came from blood, either unsorted or a sorted T cell fraction (not recorded which). This TCR came from a male donor with ankylosing spondylitis. V and J are TRBV20-1 and TRBJ2-1, with TRBD2 matching 11 bases. The CDR3 sequence: CSARGGSGRAYNEQFF. CDR3 nucleotides: TGCAGTGCTAGAGGAGGTAGCGGGAGGGCCTACAATGAGCAGTTCTTC.